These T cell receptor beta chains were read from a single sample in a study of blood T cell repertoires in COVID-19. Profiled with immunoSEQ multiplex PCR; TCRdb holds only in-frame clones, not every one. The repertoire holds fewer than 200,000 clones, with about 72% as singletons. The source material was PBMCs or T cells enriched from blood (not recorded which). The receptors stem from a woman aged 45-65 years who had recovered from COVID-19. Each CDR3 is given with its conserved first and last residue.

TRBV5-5	CASSPAGGQINQPQHF
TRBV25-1	CASSGQGLSYNEQFF
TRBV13	CASSLGDRGYNEQFF
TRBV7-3	CASSLQGGNTEAFF
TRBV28	CASKRGFNEKLFF
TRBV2	CASQTRYLYEQYF
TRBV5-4	CASSETGIEKLFF
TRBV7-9	CASSLPGPGNTIYF
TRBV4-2	CASSQDPSGGYYGYTF
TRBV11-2	CASSLVTGQYNEQFF
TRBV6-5	CASSSRLAEIRNEQFF
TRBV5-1	CASSFLGTGGEQFF
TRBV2	CASSPGGRETQYF
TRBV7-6	CASSLQGSGTHSTQYF
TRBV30	CAWRGQGAGGYTF
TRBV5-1	CASRVLDNEQFF
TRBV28	CASSPGQPRGYNSPLHF
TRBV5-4	CASSILSGAGYTEAFF
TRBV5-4	CASSSGTGAAGELFF
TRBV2	CASSEIGGAKNIQYF